This is a list of T cell receptor beta chains from one sample in a study of T cell responses to AZD1222 COVID-19 vaccine. The protocol was immunoSEQ multiplex PCR, while the TCRdb copy is restricted to in-frame clones and leaves out a portion. The sample has about 130,000 clones; approximately 88% are singletons. The input for sequencing was peripheral blood, taken on day 0 of MenACWY control vaccination. The receptor source for this set is an adult in good health. Both conserved end residues are part of each CDR3. The order of the fields is J gene, D gene, clone size, V gene, CDR3 protein, CDR3 DNA. D genes are given only for firm matches. Size values are once, few and many counts, or a class for expanded clones, and some rows have none.

>TRBJ2-1|TRBD2|NA|TRBV28
CASSFTSGRYNEQFF
TGTGCCAGCAGTTTCACTAGCGGGAGGTACAATGAGCAGTTCTTC
>TRBJ1-2|NA|NA|TRBV9
CASSPAISYGYTF
TGTGCCAGCAGCCCGGCCATAAGCTATGGCTACACCTTC
>TRBJ2-1|NA|NA|TRBV6-5
CASNPGPQAYNEQFF
TGTGCCAGCAATCCGGGCCCCCAGGCCTACAATGAGCAGTTCTTC
>TRBJ1-6|NA|NA|TRBV23-1
CASRRPGYSPLHF
TGCGCCAGCAGGCGCCCCGGTTATTCACCCCTCCACTTT
>TRBJ2-5|NA|NA|TRBV5-1
CASSETRGIGETQYF
TGCGCCAGCAGCGAAACCCGGGGTATTGGAGAGACCCAGTACTTC
>TRBJ1-1|NA|NA|TRBV3-1/TRBV3-2
CASSPWTVLGDTEAFF
TGTGCCAGCAGCCCGTGGACAGTTCTCGGGGACACTGAAGCTTTCTTT
>TRBJ2-7|NA|once|TRBV5-6
CASSFFNSFNEQYF
TGTGCCAGCAGCTTCTTTAACTCTTTCAACGAGCAGTACTTC
>TRBJ1-1|TRBD1|NA|TRBV7-9
CASSPMRTGKDWGTEAFF
TGTGCCAGCAGCCCGATGAGGACAGGGAAGGATTGGGGCACTGAAGCTTTCTTT
>TRBJ1-5|NA|once|TRBV3-1/TRBV3-2
CASSQSSLYSNQPQHF
TGTGCCAGCAGCCAATCCTCCCTTTATAGCAATCAGCCCCAGCATTTT
>TRBJ2-7|NA|NA|TRBV2
CASSWTSAADEQYF
TGTGCCAGCAGCTGGACCTCCGCGGCCGACGAGCAGTACTTC
>TRBJ2-1|TRBD1|NA|TRBV5-1
CASSPTGTGGNEQFF
TGCGCCAGCAGCCCCACCGGGACAGGGGGCAACGAGCAGTTCTTC
>TRBJ1-1|NA|few|TRBV4-1
CASSQVGGGAEAFF
TGCGCCAGCAGCCAAGTAGGAGGGGGGGCTGAAGCTTTCTTT
>TRBJ1-5|NA|NA|TRBV27
CASRSRGYYQPQHF
TGTGCCAGCAGGTCTCGGGGGTATTATCAGCCCCAGCATTTT